One and the same sample provided the 17 T cell receptor beta chains below, sequenced in a study of cytomegalovirus exposure and HLA in healthy donors. PCR amplification relied on 60 Vbeta primers (plus 13 Jbeta primers). The protocol was immunoSEQ multiplex PCR, while the TCRdb copy is restricted to in-frame clones and leaves out a portion. The sample holds nearly 300,000 clones; 70% to 90% are singletons and the top ten take roughly 4%. The material sequenced was PBMCs. The receptors were gathered from a man between 40 and 49 years old in good health and CMV-seropositive.

The chain has TRBV5-1 and TRBJ2-1, with 8 bases matching TRBD1. The CDR3 is 15 residues long. Trimming cost V 4 bases and J 6 bases; bases outside gene matches: 9. Germline loops: CDR1 SGHRS, CDR2 YFSETQ. The CDR3 is CASSLGQASPNEQFF. The DNA for the CDR3 is TGCGCCAGCAGCCTGGGACAGGCCTCACCCAATGAGCAGTTCTTC.

This chain connects TRBV7-8 to TRBJ2-7; perhaps TRBD2 as D (5 bases). The CDR3 contains 16 residues. The V gene's germline CDR1 is SGHVS and CDR2 FQNEAQ. V was pared by 1 base and J by 3 bases, with 16 bases between. CDR3 protein: CASSLDFWRVIYEQYF. DNA of the CDR3: TGTGCCAGCAGCTTAGACTTCTGGCGGGTAATCTACGAGCAGTACTTC.

The chain has TRBV28 and TRBJ2-7, with a weak D call TRBD1 (7 bases). V shed 6 bases and J shed 6 bases, with 18 bases lying between them. Germline CDR1 is MDHEN and CDR2 is SYDVKM. The CDR3 runs to 14 residues. CDR3 bases: TGTGCCAGCAGCCCAGGGGGGTGGTGGGGCGAGCAGTACTTC. Translation: CASSPGGWWGEQYF.

DNA for the CDR3: TGTGCCAGCAGCAAAGGTAATAAGACTAGCGGGAGTCATAATGAGCAGTTCTTC. Amino acids: CASSKGNKTSGSHNEQFF. The chain carries TRBV21-1 and TRBJ2-1; TRBD2 reflects the table's D call only, with no check against the DNA. TRBV21-1 is a recognized pseudogene. The CDR3 loop spans 18 amino acids.

This clone was seen a single time. V usage is TRBV2 and J usage is TRBJ2-1; 10 nucleotides match TRBD2. Germline loops: CDR1 SNHLY, CDR2 FYNNEI. V lost 5 bases to trimming and J lost 8 bases; unmatched junction nucleotides: 6. This CDR3 has 14 amino acids. CDR3 in DNA: TGTGCCAGCAGTCGTCTAGCGGGAGTGGATGAGCAGTTCTTC. Encoded protein: CASSRLAGVDEQFF. Combining the CDR3 with reference TRBV2 and TRBJ2-1 gives the whole variable domain EPEVTQTPSHQVTQMGQEVILRCVPISNHLYFYWYRQILGQKVEFLVSFYNNEISEKSEIFDDQFSVERPDGSNFTLKIRSTKLEDSAMYFCASSRLAGVDEQFFGPGTRLTVL.

This clone was counted a single time. The chain recombines TRBV7-2 with TRBJ2-7, with 12 bases fitting TRBD2. The junction had 14 bases not matched to a gene; V was cut back by 4 bases and J by 1 base. CDR1 and CDR2 (germline): SGHTA, FQGNSA. CDR3 size: 19 residues. The CDR3 sequence: CASSSNLPGLAGRSYEQYF. The CDR3 region has the DNA TGTGCCAGCAGCTCAAACCTGCCGGGACTAGCGGGTCGATCCTACGAGCAGTACTTC.

The rearrangement uses TRBV11-2 and TRBJ2-2, with 9 bases matching TRBD2. Germline V gene sequence: CDR1 SGHAT, CDR2 FQNNGV. The CDR3 runs to 15 residues. V dropped 3 bases and J dropped 7; count of bases not matched to a gene: 6. The CDR3: CASSFRREGFGELFF. CDR3 DNA sequence: TGTGCCAGCAGCTTTAGGCGGGAGGGCTTCGGGGAGCTGTTTTTT.

The chain joins TRBV30 to TRBJ2-7; the match to TRBD2 covers 7 bases. The CDR3 runs 13 residues. The J segment lost 3 bases and the V segment lost 5 bases, leaving 7 bases of the junction unmatched. CDR1 and CDR2 (germline): GTSNPN, SVGIG (reference sequence). The CDR3 sequence: CAWDGGGYYEQYF. The CDR3 coding sequence is TGTGCCTGGGATGGGGGGGGTTACTACGAGCAGTACTTC.

The chain joins TRBV11-3 to TRBJ2-1; tentatively, D is TRBD1 (6 bases). The germline V and J ends were trimmed by 5 bases and 0 bases, with 14 bases remaining between them. Germline loops: CDR1 SGHNT, CDR2 YENEEA. This CDR3 region has 16 residues. CDR3 coding DNA: TGTGCCAGCAGCCCCCGGACAGCCAGCTCCTACAATGAGCAGTTCTTC. Encoded protein: CASSPRTASSYNEQFF.

The chain is built from TRBV28 and TRBJ1-4; 9 nucleotides match TRBD1. The V and J ends lost 5 bases and 7 bases, in that order; junction bases with no gene match: 5. This CDR3 region has 14 residues. Per the germline V gene, CDR1 is MDHEN and CDR2 is SYDVKM. Written as DNA, the CDR3 is TGTGCCAGCAGTCGGGACAGGGAATTTGAAAAACTGTTTTTT. Protein: CASSRDREFEKLFF.

The chain uses TRBV4-2 and TRBJ2-1; TRBD1 aligns across 10 bases. Germline loops: CDR1 LGHNA, CDR2 YNFKEQ. This CDR3 has 18 residues. V lost 4 bases and J lost 3; bases outside the gene matches: 12. The CDR3 region has the DNA TGTGCCAGCAGCCCTACGGGGGGACAGGGGCGGTTCTACAATGAGCAGTTCTTC. This translates into CASSPTGGQGRFYNEQFF.

This chain joins TRBV6-5 and TRBJ1-2; 7 bases match TRBD1. This CDR3 is 15 amino acids long. Germline trimming cut 6 bases from V and 0 bases from J; bases unmatched to any gene: 7. CDR1 MNHEY and CDR2 SVGAGI come from the germline V gene. Written as DNA, the CDR3 is TGTGCCAGCAGCCTCGACAGGGCAACTAACTATGGCTACACCTTC. Translated, it gives CASSLDRATNYGYTF.

V and J are TRBV15 and TRBJ1-1; TRBD1 is a possible D gene (6 bases). Germline CDR1 LNHNV, CDR2 YYDKDF (reference sequence). CDR3 length equals 15 residues. Trimming pared 3 bases from V and 6 bases from J, leaving 17 bases between. CDR3 DNA sequence: TGTGCCACCAGCAGGAAGGAAACAGGGTCGTCTGAAGCTTTCTTT. Translation gives CATSRKETGSSEAFF.

This chain links TRBV4-2 with TRBJ1-2, with D possibly being TRBD1 (5 bases). The V end was cut by 5 bases, the J end by 7 bases, with 17 bases between. This CDR3 has 14 amino acids. Germline V lookup: CDR1 LGHNA, CDR2 YNFKEQ. CDR3 sequence (DNA): TGTGCCAGCAGCGAAGTAGGACAATTGACTGGCTACACCTTC. It codes for CASSEVGQLTGYTF.

This chain connects TRBV7-9 to TRBJ1-3, with TRBD1 matching over 9 bases. Germline V gene sequence: CDR1 SEHNR, CDR2 FQNEAQ (reference sequence). The J segment lost 3 bases and the V segment lost 5 bases, leaving 14 bases of the junction unmatched. The CDR3 runs 18 residues. As DNA, the CDR3 is TGTGCCAGCAGCCGAAAATTCGGACAGGGGTTAGTTGGAAACACCATATATTTT. The encoded protein is CASSRKFGQGLVGNTIYF.

The genes are TRBV10-3 and TRBJ2-3, with TRBD2 matching 7 bases. The V segment lost 3 bases and the J segment 2 bases; nucleotides outside the gene matches: 5. CDR3 length: 15 amino acids. Germline V gives CDR1 ENHRY, CDR2 SYGVKD. CDR3 coding DNA: TGTGCCATCAGTGACCCCGGGACTACCACAGATACGCAGTATTTT. Protein: CAISDPGTTTDTQYF.

The V call is TRBV5-4, the J call TRBJ2-1; 7 nucleotides align to TRBD1. Per the germline V gene, CDR1 is SGHNT and CDR2 is YYREEE (reference sequence). The V and J ends lost 4 bases and 4 bases, in that order; junction bases with no gene match: 8. The CDR3 length is 15 residues. In DNA, the CDR3 is TGTGCCAGCAGCCTAGGGACAGAAAGTTACAATGAGCAGTTCTTC. As protein: CASSLGTESYNEQFF.